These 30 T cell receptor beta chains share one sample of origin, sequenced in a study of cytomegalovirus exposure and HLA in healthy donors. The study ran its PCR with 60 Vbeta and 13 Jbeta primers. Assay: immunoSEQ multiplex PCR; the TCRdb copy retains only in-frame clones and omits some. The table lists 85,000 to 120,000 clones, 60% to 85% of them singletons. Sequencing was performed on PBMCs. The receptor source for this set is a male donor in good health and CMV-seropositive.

CDR3 DNA sequence: TGTGCCAGCAGACCGACAGCGTTGACTAACTATGGCTACACCTTC. Translated, it gives CASRPTALTNYGYTF. The chain has TRBV11-2 and TRBJ1-2; D is perhaps TRBD1 (5 bases). The CDR3 totals 15 residues. V lost 6 bases and J 0 bases, leaving 14 bases between the germline ends. CDR1 and CDR2 from the germline V gene are SGHAT and FQNNGV.

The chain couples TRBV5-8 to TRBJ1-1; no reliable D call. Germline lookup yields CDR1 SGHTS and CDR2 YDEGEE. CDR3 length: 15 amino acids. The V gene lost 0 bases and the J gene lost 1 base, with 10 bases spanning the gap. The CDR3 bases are TGTGCCAGCAGCTTGGAACCGGTAACGAACACTGAAGCTTTCTTT. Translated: CASSLEPVTNTEAFF. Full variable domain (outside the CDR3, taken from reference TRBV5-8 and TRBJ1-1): EAGVTQSPTHLIKTRGQQATLRCSPISGHTSVYWYQQALGLGLQFLLWYDEGEERNRGNFPPRFSGRQFPNYSSELNVNALELEDSALYLCASSLEPVTNTEAFFGQGTRLTVV.

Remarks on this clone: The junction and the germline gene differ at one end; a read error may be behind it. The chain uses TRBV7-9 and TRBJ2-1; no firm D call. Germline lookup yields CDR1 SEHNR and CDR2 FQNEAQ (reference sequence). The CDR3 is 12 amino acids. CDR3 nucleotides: TGTTCCAGCAGCCCCCTTAACAATGAGCAGTTCTTC. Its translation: CSSSPLNNEQFF.

This chain's CDR3 is CASSGTGSDTQYF. The DNA for the CDR3 is TGTGCCAGCAGCGGAACAGGGTCAGATACGCAGTATTTT. The chain links TRBV7-8 to TRBJ2-3; perhaps TRBD1 as D (6 bases). CDR3 length equals 13 residues. V was shortened by 5 bases and J by 4 bases, with 10 bases between the two germline ends. CDR1 is SGHVS and CDR2 is FQNEAQ in the germline V gene.

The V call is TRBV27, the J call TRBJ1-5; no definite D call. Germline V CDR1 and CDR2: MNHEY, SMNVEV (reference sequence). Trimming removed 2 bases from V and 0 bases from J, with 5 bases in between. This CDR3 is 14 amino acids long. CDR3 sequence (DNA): TGTGCCAGCAGTTTAGTGTATAGCAATCAGCCCCAGCATTTT. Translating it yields CASSLVYSNQPQHF.

CDR3 sequence reads: CASSAAGGPPDTQYF. The CDR3 nucleotides read TGTGCCAGCAGTGCTGCGGGAGGGCCTCCAGATACGCAGTATTTT. The chain joins TRBV28 to TRBJ2-3; 9 nucleotides agree with TRBD2. After removal of 5 bases from V and 4 bases from J, the junction contained 7 bases not matched to a gene. This CDR3 contains 15 residues. CDR1 MDHEN and CDR2 SYDVKM come from the germline V gene. The entire variable domain, with the rest obtained from reference TRBV28 and TRBJ2-3, is as follows: DVKVTQSSRYLVKRTGEKVFLECVQDMDHENMFWYRQDPGLGLRLIYFSYDVKMKEKGDIPEGYSVSREKKERFSLILESASTNQTSMYLCASSAAGGPPDTQYFGPGTRLTVL.

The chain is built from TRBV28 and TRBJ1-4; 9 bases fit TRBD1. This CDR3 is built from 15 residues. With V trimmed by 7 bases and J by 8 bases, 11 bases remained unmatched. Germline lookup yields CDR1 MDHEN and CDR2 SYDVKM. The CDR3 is CASITNPGQGEKLFF. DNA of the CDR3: TGTGCCAGCATCACAAACCCGGGACAGGGAGAAAAACTGTTTTTT.

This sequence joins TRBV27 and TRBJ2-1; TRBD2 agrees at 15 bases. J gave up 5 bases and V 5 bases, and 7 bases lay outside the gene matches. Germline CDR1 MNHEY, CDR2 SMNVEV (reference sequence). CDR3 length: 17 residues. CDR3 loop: CASSGGTSGRIHNEQFF. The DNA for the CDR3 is TGTGCCAGCAGTGGGGGGACTAGCGGGAGGATTCACAATGAGCAGTTCTTC.

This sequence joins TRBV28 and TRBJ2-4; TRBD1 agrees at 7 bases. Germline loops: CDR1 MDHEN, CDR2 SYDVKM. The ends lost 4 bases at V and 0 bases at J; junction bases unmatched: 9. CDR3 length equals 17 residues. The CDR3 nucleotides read TGTGCCAGCAGTTCAAGGGTGACAGGGCTAGCCAAAAACATTCAGTACTTC. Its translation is CASSSRVTGLAKNIQYF.

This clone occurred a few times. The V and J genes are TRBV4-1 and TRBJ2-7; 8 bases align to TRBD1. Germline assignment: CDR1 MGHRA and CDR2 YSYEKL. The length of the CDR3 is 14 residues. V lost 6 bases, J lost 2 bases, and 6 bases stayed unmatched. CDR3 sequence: CASSPGGPTYEQYF. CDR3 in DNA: TGCGCCAGCAGTCCAGGGGGCCCCACCTACGAGCAGTACTTC.

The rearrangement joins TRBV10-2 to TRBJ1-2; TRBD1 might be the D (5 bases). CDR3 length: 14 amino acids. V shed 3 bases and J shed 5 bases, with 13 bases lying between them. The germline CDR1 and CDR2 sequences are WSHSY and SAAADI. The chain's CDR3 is CASSDGAAAYGYTF. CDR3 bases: TGCGCCAGCAGTGATGGGGCGGCCGCGTATGGCTACACCTTC.

The CDR3 region is CASSRSGTDGYTF. The CDR3 coding sequence is TGTGCCAGCAGCCGTTCCGGGACAGATGGCTACACCTTC. This chain connects TRBV9 to TRBJ1-2, with 7 positions matching TRBD1. V gave up 4 bases and J gave up 6 bases; unmatched junction bases: 6. Germline CDR1 reads SGDLS; CDR2 reads YYNGEE. The CDR3 is made up of 13 amino acids.

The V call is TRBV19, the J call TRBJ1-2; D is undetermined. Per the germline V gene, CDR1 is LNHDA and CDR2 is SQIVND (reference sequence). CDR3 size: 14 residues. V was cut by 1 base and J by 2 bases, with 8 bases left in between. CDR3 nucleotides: TGTGCCAGTAGTATAGGCTCTGGCAACTATGGCTACACCTTC. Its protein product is CASSIGSGNYGYTF.

The CDR3 spells CASSQQILAGGNEQFF. As DNA, the CDR3 is TGTGCCAGCAGCCAGCAAATTCTAGCGGGAGGTAATGAGCAGTTCTTC. V usage is TRBV4-2 and J usage is TRBJ2-1, with 11 positions matching TRBD2. Germline V lookup: CDR1 LGHNA, CDR2 YNFKEQ. The V segment lost 3 bases and the J segment 7 bases; nucleotides outside the gene matches: 8. The CDR3 covers 16 residues.

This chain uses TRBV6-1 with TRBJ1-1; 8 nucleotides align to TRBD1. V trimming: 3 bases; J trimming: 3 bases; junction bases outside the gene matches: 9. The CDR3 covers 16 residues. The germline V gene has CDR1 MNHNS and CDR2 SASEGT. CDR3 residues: CASSDLPGQADTEAFF. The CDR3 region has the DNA TGTGCCAGCAGTGACCTTCCGGGACAGGCGGACACTGAAGCTTTCTTT.

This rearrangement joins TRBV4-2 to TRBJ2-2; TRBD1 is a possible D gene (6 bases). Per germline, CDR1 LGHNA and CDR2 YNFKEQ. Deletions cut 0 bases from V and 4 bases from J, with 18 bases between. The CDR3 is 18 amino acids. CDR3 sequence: CASSQDVQGGGGTGELFF. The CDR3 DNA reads TGTGCCAGCAGCCAAGATGTACAGGGCGGTGGCGGCACCGGGGAGCTGTTTTTT.

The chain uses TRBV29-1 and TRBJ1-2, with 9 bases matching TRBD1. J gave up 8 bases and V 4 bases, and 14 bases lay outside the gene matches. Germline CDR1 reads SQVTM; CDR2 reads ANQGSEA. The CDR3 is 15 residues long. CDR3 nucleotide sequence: TGCAGCGTTGGGGTTATGGGACAGGGTATCGACGGCTACACCTTC. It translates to CSVGVMGQGIDGYTF.

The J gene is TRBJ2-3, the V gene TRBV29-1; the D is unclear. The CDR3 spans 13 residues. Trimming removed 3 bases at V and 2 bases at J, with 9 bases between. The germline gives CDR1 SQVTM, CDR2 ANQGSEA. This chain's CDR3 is CSVEQEFTDTQYF. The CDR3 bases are TGCAGCGTTGAGCAGGAATTCACAGATACGCAGTATTTT.

The DNA for the CDR3 is TGTGCCAGCGGGACAGCCTATGGCTACACCTTC. Its translation is CASGTAYGYTF. V is TRBV27 and J is TRBJ1-2; TRBD1 agrees at 7 bases. Germline V gene lookup returns CDR1 MNHEY and CDR2 SMNVEV (reference sequence). The J segment lost 4 bases and the V segment lost 8 bases, leaving 1 base of the junction unmatched. The CDR3 contains 11 residues.

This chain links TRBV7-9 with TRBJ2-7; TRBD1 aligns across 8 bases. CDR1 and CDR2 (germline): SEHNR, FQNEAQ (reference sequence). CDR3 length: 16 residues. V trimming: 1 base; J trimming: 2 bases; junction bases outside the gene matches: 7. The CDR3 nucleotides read TGTGCCAGCAGCTTAGGGCTGACAGGGGTAGCCTACGAGCAGTACTTC. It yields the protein CASSLGLTGVAYEQYF.

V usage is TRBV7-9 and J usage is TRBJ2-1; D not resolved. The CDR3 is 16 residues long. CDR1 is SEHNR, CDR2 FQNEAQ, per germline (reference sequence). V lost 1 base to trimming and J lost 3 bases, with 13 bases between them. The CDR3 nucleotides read TGTGCCAGCAGCTTAGGAGGCAGTTTGGACTACAATGAGCAGTTCTTC. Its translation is CASSLGGSLDYNEQFF.

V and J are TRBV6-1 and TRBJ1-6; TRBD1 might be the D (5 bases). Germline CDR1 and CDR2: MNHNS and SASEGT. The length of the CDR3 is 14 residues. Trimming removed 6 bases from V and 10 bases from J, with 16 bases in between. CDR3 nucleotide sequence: TGTGCCAGCAGGGCGGGGGGGGATTGGTCACCCCTCCACTTT. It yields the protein CASRAGGDWSPLHF.

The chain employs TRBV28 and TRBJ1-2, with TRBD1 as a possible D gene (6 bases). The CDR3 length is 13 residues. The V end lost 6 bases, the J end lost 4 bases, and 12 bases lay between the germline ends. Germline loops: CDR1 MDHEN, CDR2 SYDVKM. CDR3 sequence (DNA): TGTGCCAGCAGAACGGGACAAACCTATGGCTACACCTTC. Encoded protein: CASRTGQTYGYTF.

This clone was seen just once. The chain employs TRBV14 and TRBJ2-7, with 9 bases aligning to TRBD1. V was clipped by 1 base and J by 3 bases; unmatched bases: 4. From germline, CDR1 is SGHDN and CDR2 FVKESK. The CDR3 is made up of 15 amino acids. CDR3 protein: CASSQGGTGHYEQYF. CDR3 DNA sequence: TGTGCCAGCAGCCAAGGTGGGACAGGGCACTACGAGCAGTACTTC. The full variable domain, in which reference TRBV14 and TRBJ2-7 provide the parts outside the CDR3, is EAGVTQFPSHSVIEKGQTVTLRCDPISGHDNLYWYRRVMGKEIKFLLHFVKESKQDESGMPNNRFLAERTGGTYSTLKVQPAELEDSGVYFCASSQGGTGHYEQYFGPGTRLTVT.

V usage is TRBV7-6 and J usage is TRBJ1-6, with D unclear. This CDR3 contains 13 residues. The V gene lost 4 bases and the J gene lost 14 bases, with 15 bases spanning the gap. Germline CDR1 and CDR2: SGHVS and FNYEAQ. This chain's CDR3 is CASSSSEILTLHF. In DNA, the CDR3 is TGTGCCAGCAGCTCTAGCGAGATCCTCACCCTCCACTTT. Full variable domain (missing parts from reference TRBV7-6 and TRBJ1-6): GAGVSQSPRYKVTKRGQDVALRCDPISGHVSLYWYRQALGQGPEFLTYFNYEAQQDKSGLPNDRFSAERPEGSISTLTIQRTEQRDSAMYRCASSSSEILTLHFGNGTRLTVT.

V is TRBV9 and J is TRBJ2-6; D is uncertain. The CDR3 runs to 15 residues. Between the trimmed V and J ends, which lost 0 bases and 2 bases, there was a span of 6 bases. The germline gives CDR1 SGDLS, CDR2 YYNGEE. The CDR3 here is CASSVASPGANVLTF. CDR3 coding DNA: TGTGCCAGCAGCGTAGCTTCCCCTGGGGCCAACGTCCTGACTTTC. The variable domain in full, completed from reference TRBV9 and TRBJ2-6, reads DSGVTQTPKHLITATGQRVTLRCSPRSGDLSVYWYQQSLDQGLQFLIQYYNGEERAKGNILERFSAQQFPDLHSELNLSSLELGDSALYFCASSVASPGANVLTFGAGSRLTVL.

CDR3 in DNA: TGTGCCAGCAGTTTATCTACCGGGACATCCCAAGAGACCCAGTACTTC. Protein product: CASSLSTGTSQETQYF. This rearrangement joins TRBV27 to TRBJ2-5, with D tentatively TRBD1 (6 bases). V lost 0 bases, J lost 1 base, and 12 bases lay in between. Germline V gives CDR1 MNHEY, CDR2 SMNVEV (reference sequence). This CDR3 has 16 amino acids.

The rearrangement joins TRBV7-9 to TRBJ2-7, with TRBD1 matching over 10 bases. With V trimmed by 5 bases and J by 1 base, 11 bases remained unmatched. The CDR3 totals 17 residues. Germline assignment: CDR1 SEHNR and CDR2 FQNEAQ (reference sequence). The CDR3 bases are TGTGCCAGCAGCGACATCCCCGGGACAGGGGTTTCCTACGAGCAGTACTTC. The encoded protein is CASSDIPGTGVSYEQYF.

The CDR3 region has the DNA TGTGCCAGCAGTTCACTACTAGCGGGGGACACCGGGGAGCTGTTTTTT. Its translation is CASSSLLAGDTGELFF. V and J are TRBV28 and TRBJ2-2; TRBD2 matches 11 bases. Germline CDR1 reads MDHEN; CDR2 reads SYDVKM. With 4 bases clipped from V and 3 bases from J, the junction kept 4 bases outside the gene matches. The CDR3 is 16 amino acids.

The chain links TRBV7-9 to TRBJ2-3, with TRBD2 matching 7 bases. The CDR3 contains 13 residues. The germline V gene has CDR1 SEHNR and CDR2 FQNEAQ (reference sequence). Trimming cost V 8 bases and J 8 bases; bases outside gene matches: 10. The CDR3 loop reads CASLGLTFSTQYF. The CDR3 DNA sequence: TGTGCCAGCTTGGGACTAACCTTTTCTACGCAGTATTTT. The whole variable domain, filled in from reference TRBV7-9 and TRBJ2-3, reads DTGVSQNPRHKITKRGQNVTFRCDPISEHNRLYWYRQTLGQGPEFLTYFQNEAQLEKSRLLSDRFSAERPKGSFSTLEIQRTEQGDSAMYLCASLGLTFSTQYFGPGTRLTVL.